The 14 T cell receptor beta chains presented below share a single source sample, sequenced in a study of T cells after yellow fever vaccination. Each CDR3 protein is one row after TCRdb ran MiXCR on the 5' RACE reads. The sample records approximately 350,000 distinct CDR3 sequences, roughly 12% being singletons. Sequencing used PBMCs, obtained on the day of the first yellow fever vaccination. These receptors originate from a man aged 18 to 29 who received the YFV17D yellow fever vaccine.

This clonotype was counted at least ten times. The chain recombines TRBV5-8 with TRBJ2-7; D remains ambiguous. Looked up from germline, CDR1 is SGHTS and CDR2 is YDEGEE. V lost 1 base and J 6 bases, leaving 5 bases between the germline ends. This CDR3 spans 11 amino acids. The CDR3 nucleotides are TGTGCCAGCAGCTTGTATGGCGAGCAGTACTTC. This translates into CASSLYGEQYF.

J is TRBJ2-3 and V is TRBV5-1; TRBD2 matches at 10 bases. The ends lost 4 bases at V and 6 bases at J; junction bases unmatched: 14. CDR1 is SGHRS and CDR2 is YFSETQ in the germline V gene. CDR3 size: 17 residues. CDR3 residues: CASSPDLLAGYSDTQYF. CDR3 nucleotide sequence: TGCGCCAGCAGCCCGGACCTACTAGCGGGGTACTCCGATACGCAGTATTTT.

V gene TRBV27 combines with J gene TRBJ2-7; 10 bases align to TRBD1. This CDR3 has 14 residues. V lost 5 bases to trimming and J lost 6 bases; unmatched junction nucleotides: 7. Germline-derived CDR1 and CDR2 are MNHEY and SMNVEV (reference sequence). The CDR3 DNA reads as TGTGCCAGCAGTCAAGCGGGACAGGGGAGCGAGCAGTACTTC. Translated, it gives CASSQAGQGSEQYF.

The J gene is TRBJ2-4, the V gene TRBV6-5, with 11 bases lining up with TRBD1. Trimming removed 4 bases from V and 8 bases from J; junction bases left unmatched: 4. The V gene's germline CDR1 is MNHEY and CDR2 SVGAGI. This CDR3 contains 14 residues. The CDR3, as DNA: TGTGCCAGCAGTTCCAGGACAGGGGGCGACATTCAGTACTTC. Amino acids: CASSSRTGGDIQYF.

There are many counts of this clonotype. The chain is built from TRBV7-8 and TRBJ1-3; D unresolved. The CDR3 runs 13 residues. The V end lost 3 bases, the J end lost 8 bases, and 11 bases lay between the germline ends. The V gene's germline CDR1 is SGHVS and CDR2 FQNEAQ. The CDR3 spells CASSFGVRDTIYF. In DNA form, the CDR3 reads TGTGCCAGCAGCTTCGGGGTTAGGGACACCATATATTTT.

The gene calls are TRBV6-1 and TRBJ2-3, with D maybe TRBD2 (6 bases). Trimming cost V 6 bases and J 2 bases, with 12 bases left between them. Germline-derived CDR1 and CDR2 are MNHNS and SASEGT. The CDR3 is 14 amino acids. The CDR3 spells CASRGLANTDTQYF. CDR3 nucleotide sequence: TGTGCCAGCAGGGGCCTAGCGAACACAGATACGCAGTATTTT.

This clonotype was seen a few times. This chain links TRBV2 with TRBJ1-5; 10 bases match TRBD1. Germline CDR1 is SNHLY and CDR2 is FYNNEI. The CDR3 loop spans 14 amino acids. The trim removed 6 bases at V and 10 bases at J, leaving 9 bases unmatched. CDR3 sequence: CASSIRTGGRPQHF. The CDR3 coding sequence is TGTGCCAGCAGCATAAGGACAGGGGGGAGACCCCAGCATTTT. The full variable domain, with the rest looked up from reference TRBV2 and TRBJ1-5, is EPEVTQTPSHQVTQMGQEVILRCVPISNHLYFYWYRQILGQKVEFLVSFYNNEISEKSEIFDDQFSVERPDGSNFTLKIRSTKLEDSAMYFCASSIRTGGRPQHFGDGTRLSIL.

A word on this clonotype: A read error may account for a junction end that differs from germline. CDR3 loop: CASSHAGGLGNQHQHF. CDR3 coding DNA: TGTGCCAGCAGTCATGCGGGGGGCCTCGGCAATCAGCACCAGCATTTT. The chain couples TRBV19 to TRBJ1-5; D perhaps matches TRBD1 (6 bases). The germline V gene has CDR1 LNHDA and CDR2 SQIVND (reference sequence). The CDR3 has 16 residues.

A few counts support this clonotype. This chain connects TRBV9 to TRBJ1-6, with unresolved D. V shed 3 bases and J shed 6 bases, with 10 bases lying between them. Per germline, CDR1 SGDLS and CDR2 YYNGEE. This CDR3 spans 14 amino acids. CDR3 nucleotides: TGTGCCAGCAGCGGCTCAGGCCTTAATTCACCCCTCCACTTT. Its translation is CASSGSGLNSPLHF.

This clonotype has ten or more counts. This chain uses TRBV4-1 with TRBJ2-5, with D maybe TRBD1 (6 bases). In germline, CDR1 is MGHRA, CDR2 YSYEKL. Trimming took off 0 bases at V and 5 bases at J, with 19 bases between the two ends. The CDR3 extends over 17 amino acids. For the CDR3, the DNA is TGCGCCAGCAGCCAAGAGAGGGGCAGGGGATTAGGCGAGACCCAGTACTTC. This translates into CASSQERGRGLGETQYF.

This chain connects TRBV7-9 to TRBJ2-7; a possible D gene is TRBD1 (5 bases). The germline CDR1 and CDR2 sequences are SEHNR and FQNEAQ (reference sequence). There are 14 residues in the CDR3. V lost 4 bases to trimming and J lost 3 bases, with 13 bases between them. The CDR3 reads CASSSTRQFYEQYF. In nucleotides, the CDR3 is TGTGCCAGCAGCTCCACTCGACAGTTCTACGAGCAGTACTTC. The complete variable domain, with remaining parts taken from reference TRBV7-9 and TRBJ2-7, reads DTGVSQNPRHKITKRGQNVTFRCDPISEHNRLYWYRQTLGQGPEFLTYFQNEAQLEKSRLLSDRFSAERPKGSFSTLEIQRTEQGDSAMYLCASSSTRQFYEQYFGPGTRLTVT.

This chain uses TRBV25-1 with TRBJ1-6, with a weak D call TRBD1 (5 bases). Per germline, CDR1 MGHDK and CDR2 SYGVNS. Trimming pared 2 bases from V and 11 bases from J, leaving 10 bases between. The CDR3 has 13 amino acids. The CDR3 nucleotides read TGTGCCAGCAGTGAAGGGACGAGTACACCCCTCCACTTT. Its translation is CASSEGTSTPLHF.

This clonotype showed up just a few times. The chain recombines TRBV6-1 with TRBJ1-2, with TRBD1 as a possible D gene (5 bases). Germline V gives CDR1 MNHNS, CDR2 SASEGT. V lost 1 base and J 3 bases, leaving 12 bases between the germline ends. The length of the CDR3 is 15 residues. CDR3 DNA: TGTGCCAGCAGTGAAGGCGGGGGTCCCTACTATGGCTACACCTTC. Its translation: CASSEGGGPYYGYTF.

This clonotype was seen only a few times. CDR3 nucleotide sequence: TGCAGTGCTCCTTCACCCAGGCGGCAGTTCTTC. Encoded protein: CSAPSPRRQFF. This chain joins TRBV20-1 and TRBJ2-1; D uncertain. The CDR3 spans 11 residues. V was shortened by 5 bases and J by 12 bases, with 14 bases between the two germline ends. Per the germline V gene, CDR1 is DFQATT and CDR2 is SNEGSKA (reference sequence).